Listed here are 13 T cell receptor beta chains from one sample, sequenced in a study of T cells in Graves' hyperthyroidism and ophthalmopathy. The TCR beta CDR3 regions underwent amplification using RNA transcripts as the source. The HTBI primer set was used in a first-round RT-PCR of the TCR CDR3. MiXCR, run by TCRdb on the multiplex PCR reads, gives a single entry per CDR3 protein. Among about 640,000 distinct CDR3 sequences listed, less than 25% were seen once. The sample was blood. The source of these receptors is a man under 40 with Graves' ophthalmopathy.

This clonotype has a handful of counts. The chain employs TRBV20-1 and TRBJ1-3; TRBD1 is a possible D gene (6 bases). CDR1 and CDR2 from the germline V gene are DFQATT and SNEGSKA (reference sequence). CDR3 size: 15 residues. V gave up 6 bases and J gave up 0 bases, with 15 bases separating them. CDR3 coding DNA: TGCAGTGCCTGGACAGTTGAAAGCTCTGGAAACACCATATATTTT. This gives the protein CSAWTVESSGNTIYF.

This clonotype appeared a few times. The chain employs TRBV15 and TRBJ2-7; 7 bases are a match to TRBD2. Germline V CDR1 and CDR2: LNHNV, YYDKDF (reference sequence). Trimming removed 0 bases from V and 0 bases from J; junction bases left unmatched: 8. CDR3 length: 17 residues. The CDR3 coding sequence is TGTGCCACCAGCAGAGATCGGCGGGAGTGTTGCTCCTACGAGCAGTACTTC. It specifies CATSRDRRECCSYEQYF.

The rearrangement joins TRBV12-3 or TRBV12-4 to TRBJ1-4; TRBD1 might be the D (6 bases). V shed 5 bases and J shed 8 bases, with 15 bases lying between them. The CDR3 covers 14 residues. The CDR3 DNA reads as TGTGCCAGCAGTCTCAGGGGCTGGGGGGAAAAACTGTTTTTT. It specifies CASSLRGWGEKLFF.

For the CDR3, the DNA is TGTGCCAGCAGGGCCGGGACAGGGTTCCTCTACGAGCAGTACTTC. It encodes CASRAGTGFLYEQYF. The chain carries TRBV5-8 and TRBJ2-7; the match to TRBD1 covers 9 bases. The CDR3 contains 15 residues. Trimming at V came to 5 bases and at J to 3 bases, leaving 9 bases not matched to a gene. Germline CDR1 and CDR2: SGHTS and YDEGEE.

This clonotype was seen more than once but under ten times. The chain employs TRBV4-2 and TRBJ2-3; 13 bases are shared with TRBD2. The CDR3 spans 20 residues. Germline V gene data show CDR1 as LGHNA and CDR2 as YNFKEQ. The trim removed 3 bases at V and 2 bases at J, leaving 14 bases unmatched. CDR3 nucleotides: TGTGCCAGCAGCCACTACTCCCCGACTAGCGGGAGGTTCTCCACAGATACGCAGTATTTT. Its protein product is CASSHYSPTSGRFSTDTQYF.

This clonotype was counted many times. The chain couples TRBV2 to TRBJ2-7; 7 positions agree with TRBD1. The CDR3 has 14 residues. Germline assignment: CDR1 SNHLY and CDR2 FYNNEI. J lost 2 bases, V lost 8 bases, and 9 bases had no gene match. CDR3 bases: TGTGCCAGCCACGCGACAGGGCGTCCCTACGAGCAGTACTTC. This encodes CASHATGRPYEQYF.

The chain has TRBV12-3 or TRBV12-4 and TRBJ1-6, with D uncertain. The V end was cut by 5 bases, the J end by 12 bases, with 11 bases between. The length of the CDR3 is 12 residues. The DNA for the CDR3 is TGTGCCAGCAGTCGACCGACGATACCCCTCCACTTT. Protein product: CASSRPTIPLHF.

This clonotype was picked up a small number of times. The chain carries TRBV4-3 and TRBJ2-7; D not resolved. Germline assignment: CDR1 LGHNA and CDR2 YSLEER. This CDR3 comprises 15 residues. Deletions cut 0 bases from V and 5 bases from J, with 14 bases between. The CDR3 spells CASSQDITVPNEQYF. In DNA, the CDR3 is TGCGCCAGCAGCCAAGATATCACTGTTCCGAACGAGCAGTACTTC.

There are many counts of this clonotype. V is TRBV13 and J is TRBJ1-1; no clear D. V lost 1 base, J lost 8 bases, and 8 bases lay in between. CDR1 and CDR2 from the germline V gene are PRHDT and FYEKMQ (reference sequence). The CDR3 loop spans 12 amino acids. The CDR3 nucleotides read TGTGCCAGCAGCTTAGCCGTGGGCGAAGCTTTCTTT. It specifies CASSLAVGEAFF.

The rearrangement uses TRBV27 and TRBJ1-2; D gene ambiguous. Germline CDR1 reads MNHEY; CDR2 reads SMNVEV (reference sequence). CDR3 size: 13 residues. Trimming pared 5 bases from V and 8 bases from J, leaving 15 bases between. CDR3 sequence: CASSAEEVGGYTF. The CDR3 DNA sequence: TGTGCCAGCAGTGCGGAGGAGGTTGGAGGCTACACCTTC.

The CDR3 DNA is TGCGCCAGCAGCACACCAACAGGGAACTACGAGCAGTACTTC. The encoded protein is CASSTPTGNYEQYF. The chain is built from TRBV5-1 and TRBJ2-7; perhaps TRBD1 as D (6 bases). The germline V and J ends were trimmed by 4 bases and 3 bases, with 14 bases remaining between them. The CDR3 loop spans 14 amino acids. From germline, CDR1 is SGHRS and CDR2 YFSETQ.

This clonotype was detected only a few times. V gene TRBV4-3 combines with J gene TRBJ2-5, with a tentative D call TRBD1 (6 bases). V lost 0 bases, J lost 5 bases, and 16 bases lay in between. This CDR3 is 16 amino acids long. Germline V gene data show CDR1 as LGHNA and CDR2 as YSLEER. The CDR3 sequence: CASSQDWPQGLETQYF. DNA for the CDR3: TGCGCCAGCAGCCAAGACTGGCCACAGGGTCTCGAGACCCAGTACTTC.

This clonotype was observed a single time. The rearrangement uses TRBV7-8 and TRBJ2-3; TRBD2 agrees at 10 bases. The CDR3 covers 16 residues. V shed 1 base and J 4 bases; nucleotides not matched to a gene: 5. From germline, CDR1 is SGHVS and CDR2 FQNEAQ. As DNA, the CDR3 is TGTGCCAGCAGCTTAGTCAGCGGGAGGGATTCAGATACGCAGTATTTT. Its protein is CASSLVSGRDSDTQYF.